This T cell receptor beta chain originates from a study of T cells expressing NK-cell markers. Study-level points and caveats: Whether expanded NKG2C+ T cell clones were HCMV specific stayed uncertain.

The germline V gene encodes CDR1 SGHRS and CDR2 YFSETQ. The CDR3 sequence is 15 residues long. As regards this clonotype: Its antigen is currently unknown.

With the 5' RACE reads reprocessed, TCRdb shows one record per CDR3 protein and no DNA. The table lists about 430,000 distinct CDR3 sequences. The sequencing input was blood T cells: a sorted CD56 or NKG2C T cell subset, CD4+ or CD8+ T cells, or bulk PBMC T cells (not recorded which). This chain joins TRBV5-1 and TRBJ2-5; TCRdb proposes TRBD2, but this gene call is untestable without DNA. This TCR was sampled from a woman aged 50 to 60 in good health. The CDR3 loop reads CASSPPGAGEETQYF.